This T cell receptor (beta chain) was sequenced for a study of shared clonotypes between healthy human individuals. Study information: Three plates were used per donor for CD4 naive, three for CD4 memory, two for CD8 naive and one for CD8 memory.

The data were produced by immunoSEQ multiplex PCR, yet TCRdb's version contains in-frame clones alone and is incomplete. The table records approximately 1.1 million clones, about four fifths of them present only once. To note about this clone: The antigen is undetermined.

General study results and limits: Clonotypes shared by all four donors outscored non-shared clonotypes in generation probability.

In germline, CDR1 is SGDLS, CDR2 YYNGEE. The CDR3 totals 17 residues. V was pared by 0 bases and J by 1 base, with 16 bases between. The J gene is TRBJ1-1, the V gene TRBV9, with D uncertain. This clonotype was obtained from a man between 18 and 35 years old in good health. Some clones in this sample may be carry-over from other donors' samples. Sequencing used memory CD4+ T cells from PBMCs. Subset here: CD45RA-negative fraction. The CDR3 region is CASSVGFGFRGNTEAFF. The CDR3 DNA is TGTGCCAGCAGCGTAGGGTTCGGGTTCCGAGGGAACACTGAAGCTTTCTTT.